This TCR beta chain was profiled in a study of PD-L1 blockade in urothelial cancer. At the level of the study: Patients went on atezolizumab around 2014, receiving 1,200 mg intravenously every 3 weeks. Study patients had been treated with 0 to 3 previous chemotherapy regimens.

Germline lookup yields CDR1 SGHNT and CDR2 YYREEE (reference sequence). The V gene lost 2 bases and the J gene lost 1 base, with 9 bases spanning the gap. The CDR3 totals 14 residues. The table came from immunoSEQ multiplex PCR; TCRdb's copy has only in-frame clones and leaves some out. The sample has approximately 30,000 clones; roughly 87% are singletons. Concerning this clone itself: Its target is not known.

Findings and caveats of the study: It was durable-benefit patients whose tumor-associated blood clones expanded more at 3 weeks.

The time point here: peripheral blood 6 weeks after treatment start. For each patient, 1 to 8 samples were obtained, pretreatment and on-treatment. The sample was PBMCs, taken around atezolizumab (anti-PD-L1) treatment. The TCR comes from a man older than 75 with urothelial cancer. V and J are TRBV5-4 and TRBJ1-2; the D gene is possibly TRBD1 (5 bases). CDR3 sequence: CASSFSGFNYGYTF. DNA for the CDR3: TGTGCCAGCAGCTTCTCAGGGTTTAACTATGGCTACACCTTC. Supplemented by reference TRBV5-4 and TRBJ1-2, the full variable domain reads ETGVTQSPTHLIKTRGQQVTLRCSSQSGHNTVSWYQQALGQGPQFIFQYYREEENGRGNFPPRFSGLQFPNYSSELNVNALELDDSALYLCASSFSGFNYGYTFGSGTRLTVV.